Listed here is a single T cell receptor (beta chain). There are many counts of this clonotype. Its recognized antigen is unknown. No much larger clonotype is one base removed from it; base qualities were not supplied. The record originates from a study of spatial heterogeneity in lung cancer (dated by TCRdb to about 2019). Some background on the complete study: Beta-chain transcripts were consistently detected in greater numbers than alpha-chain transcripts, which likely reflects a higher abundance of beta-chain transcripts. In the raw uncorrected reads, each unique combination of TCR and UMI appeared on average more than ten times. The study quantitatively compared TCR alpha and beta repertoires across multiple tumor regions, matched nontumor lung and blood in non-small cell lung cancer. The study linked features of the TCR repertoire to counts of nonsynonymous mutations, which were determined by whole-exome sequencing of tumor tissue. Both alpha and beta chains were TCR-sequenced in approximately 200 tumor regions, 64 matched nontumor lung samples and roughly 54 PBMC samples obtained at surgery. Study-level results and caveats: Additional single-cell paired TCR alpha and beta sequencing was considered necessary to confirm, at a functional level, the hypothesis that regional TCRs recognize regional mutations. Ubiquitous expanded tumor TCRs showed up in blood more often at tumor resection than at routine follow-up.

Taken with the paper, the label for time point translates to: sample taken at primary tumor resection. Whole RNA extracted from tumor and nontumor lung tissue, or from cryopreserved PBMC samples, was used for TCR sequencing without cell sorting. The donors were more than 65 patients from the lung TRACERx cohort who had early-stage, untreated non-small cell lung cancer. A patient was chosen for TCR sequencing only when enough RNA was available from at least two tumor regions. The CDR3 starts with the cysteine, ends with the phenylalanine, and has 15 residues. The only DNA kept is the CDR3, 45 bases in frame from the first base. CDR1 and CDR2, looked up from the germline V gene (reference sequence), are MNHEY and SMNVEV. V is shortened by 5 bases, J by 5 bases, and the region joining them spans 18 bases. Library preparation used 5' RACE. Sequencing was carried out with a NextSeq 500. In the TCR library protocol, a unique molecular identifier was attached to each TCR cDNA molecule so that PCR and sequencing errors could be corrected. The authors' pipeline ran thus. Decombinator tools were used for TCR identification, UMI-based error correction and CDR3 extraction. TCRs above a frequency of 2 per 1,000, corresponding to the top 1% of the tumor frequency distribution, were defined as expanded. Rényi diversity was computed with the R vegan package after subsampling each repertoire 100 times to 5,000 TCRs. CDR3 similarity networks were built from amino acid triplet string-kernel similarity, connecting CDR3s with pairwise similarity above 0.82. Using fastp at Q25 and MiXCR, TCRdb reprocessed the public reads and kept productive beta chains. Entries are consolidated by CDR3 protein sequence, retaining the most common genes and DNA. Here the V and J calls rest on TCRdb's processing, not on the authors' analysis. The sample includes about 38,000 distinct CDR3 sequences, with around 7.5% observed a single time. 28% of the sample comes from the top ten.

This clonotype was sampled from a male donor with early-stage non-small cell lung cancer. The sequence is built from TRBV27 and TRBJ1-1; a tentative D match to TRBD1 spans 6 bases. The input for sequencing was PBMCs, taken at surgery. The DNA reads as follows: TGTGCCAGCAGTGCCCTACAGGGAGGAGGGACTGAAGCTTTCTTT. Translated, it gives CASSALQGGGTEAFF.